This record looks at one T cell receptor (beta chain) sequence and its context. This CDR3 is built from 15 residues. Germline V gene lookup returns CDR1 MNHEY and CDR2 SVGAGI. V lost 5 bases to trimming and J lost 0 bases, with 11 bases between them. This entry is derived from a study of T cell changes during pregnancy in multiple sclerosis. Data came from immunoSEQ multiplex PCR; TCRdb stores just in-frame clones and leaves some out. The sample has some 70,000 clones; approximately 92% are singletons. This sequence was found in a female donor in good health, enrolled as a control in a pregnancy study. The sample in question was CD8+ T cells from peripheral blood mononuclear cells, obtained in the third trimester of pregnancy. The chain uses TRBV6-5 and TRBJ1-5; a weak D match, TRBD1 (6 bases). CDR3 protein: CASSQGIYSNQPQHF. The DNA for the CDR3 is TGTGCCAGCAGTCAGGGGATTTATAGCAATCAGCCCCAGCATTTT.